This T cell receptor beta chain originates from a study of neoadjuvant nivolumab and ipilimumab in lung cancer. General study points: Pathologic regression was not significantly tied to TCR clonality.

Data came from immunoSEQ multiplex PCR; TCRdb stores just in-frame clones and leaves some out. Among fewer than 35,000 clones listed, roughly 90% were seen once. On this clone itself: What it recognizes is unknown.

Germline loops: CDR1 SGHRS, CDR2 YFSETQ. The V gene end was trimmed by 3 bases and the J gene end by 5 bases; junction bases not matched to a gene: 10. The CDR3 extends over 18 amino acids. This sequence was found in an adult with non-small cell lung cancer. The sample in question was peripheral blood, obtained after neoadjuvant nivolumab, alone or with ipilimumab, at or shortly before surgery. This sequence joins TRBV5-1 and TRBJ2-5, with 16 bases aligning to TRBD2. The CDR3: CASSSEGLAGGHEETQYF. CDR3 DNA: TGCGCCAGCAGCTCCGAGGGACTAGCGGGAGGGCATGAGGAGACCCAGTACTTC.